The 20 T cell receptor beta chains reported below all come from one sample, sequenced in a study of spatial heterogeneity in lung cancer. Time point noted: sample taken at primary tumor resection. TCRdb re-called the 5' RACE reads through MiXCR, storing one row per CDR3 protein. The sample shows 3,000 or so distinct CDR3 sequences, around 3.1% of them seen only once. The specimen was normal lung tissue next to the tumor, collected at surgery. The receptors stem from a female donor with early-stage non-small cell lung cancer.

A note on this clonotype: This CDR3 fails to terminate in the conserved phenylalanine or tryptophan, so it likely reflects a read error. The limits of the CDR3 on the DNA are not certain, so only TCRdb's listed CDR3 is given. The V and J genes are TRBV9 and TRBJ2-3; the DNA was not compared with TRBD1, the D call given in the table. The V gene's germline CDR1 is SGDLS and CDR2 YYNGEE. A total of 17 residues make up the CDR3, ends included. The CDR3 region is CASRERGQGWSTDTQEG.

This clonotype was detected many times. The J gene is TRBJ2-7, the V gene TRBV7-2, with a tentative D call TRBD1 (7 bases). The V end was cut by 4 bases, the J end by 3 bases, with 13 bases between. The CDR3 runs 14 residues. Germline assignment: CDR1 SGHTA and CDR2 FQGNSA. The CDR3 protein is CASSSGDSRYEQYF. In DNA, the CDR3 is TGTGCCAGCAGCTCGGGGGACAGCCGCTACGAGCAGTACTTC.

This clonotype is medium-sized within its sample. The rearrangement uses TRBV5-4 and TRBJ2-2, with 8 nucleotides matching TRBD2. This CDR3 comprises 14 residues. The V gene's germline CDR1 is SGHNT and CDR2 YYREEE (reference sequence). J was trimmed by 5 bases and V by 3 bases; bases with no gene match: 3. The CDR3 is CASSWAGGTGELFF. CDR3 nucleotides: TGTGCCAGCAGCTGGGCGGGGGGAACCGGGGAGCTGTTTTTT.

This clonotype was counted at least ten times. The V call is TRBV10-3, the J call TRBJ2-7, with a weak D call TRBD1 (7 bases). The CDR3 has 13 amino acids. Trimming took 3 bases from V and 6 from J, leaving 12 bases between them. Per the germline V gene, CDR1 is ENHRY and CDR2 is SYGVKD. CDR3 protein: CAISDRQGGEQYF. CDR3 nucleotides: TGTGCCATCAGTGATCGACAGGGAGGCGAGCAGTACTTC.

This clonotype was detected ten times or more. The genes are TRBV25-1 and TRBJ2-7; D may be TRBD1 (6 bases). Germline V lookup: CDR1 MGHDK, CDR2 SYGVNS. V lost 2 bases to trimming and J lost 4 bases, with 15 bases between them. The CDR3 loop spans 15 amino acids. The CDR3 DNA is TGTGCCAGCAGTGAAAGGGCAGGGGTAACTTACGAGCAGTACTTC. Translation gives CASSERAGVTYEQYF.

This clonotype has a count of ten or more. The chain uses TRBV4-2 and TRBJ2-3; maybe TRBD2 (7 bases). This CDR3 comprises 16 residues. The germline gives CDR1 LGHNA, CDR2 YNFKEQ. The V gene lost 1 base and the J gene lost 4 bases, with 15 bases spanning the gap. CDR3 sequence: CASSQVTGGASDTQYF. The CDR3 bases are TGTGCCAGCAGCCAAGTCACGGGGGGCGCATCAGATACGCAGTATTTT.

This clonotype was observed many times. The CDR3 loop reads CASSPGTGGKQPQHF. CDR3 DNA: TGTGCCAGCAGTCCCGGGACAGGGGGAAAGCAGCCCCAGCATTTT. The chain recombines TRBV6-2 or TRBV6-3 with TRBJ1-5, with 11 bases fitting TRBD1. From germline, CDR1 is MNHEY and CDR2 SVGEGT. After removal of 5 bases from V and 7 bases from J, the junction contained 7 bases not matched to a gene. This CDR3 has 15 amino acids.

In its sample, this clonotype is medium-sized. The rearrangement joins TRBV29-1 to TRBJ2-5; no definite D call. The CDR3 spans 11 residues. The germline V gene has CDR1 SQVTM and CDR2 ANQGSEA. V was trimmed by 3 bases and J by 0 bases, leaving 2 bases between them. The CDR3 sequence is CSVDYQETQYF. For the CDR3, the DNA is TGCAGCGTTGACTACCAAGAGACCCAGTACTTC.

By proportion, this clonotype is medium-sized (0.01 to 0.1%). The chain is built from TRBV5-5 and TRBJ2-7; D possibly corresponds to TRBD1 (5 bases). The CDR3 has 17 residues. Germline CDR1 reads SGHKS; CDR2 reads YYEKEE (reference sequence). V dropped 2 bases and J dropped 0 bases, with 18 bases sitting between them. The chain's CDR3 is CASSLYWQGVSSYEQYF. As DNA, the CDR3 is TGTGCCAGCAGCTTATATTGGCAGGGCGTTAGCTCCTACGAGCAGTACTTC.

This clonotype is medium-sized (0.01 to 0.1%) in the sample. The rearrangement links TRBV20-1 to TRBJ1-1; D might be TRBD1 (6 bases). The length of the CDR3 is 14 residues. Germline V gives CDR1 DFQATT, CDR2 SNEGSKA (reference sequence). Trimming stripped 2 bases from V and 1 base from J, with 11 bases between. The CDR3 region has the DNA TGCAGTGCTAGACACGACAGGTCGAACACTGAAGCTTTCTTT. Its protein is CSARHDRSNTEAFF.

This clonotype was seen at least ten times. The chain employs TRBV5-5 and TRBJ2-5, with D possibly being TRBD2 (6 bases). This CDR3 has 15 amino acids. Trimming removed 5 bases at V and 4 bases at J, with 18 bases between. Per the germline V gene, CDR1 is SGHKS and CDR2 is YYEKEE (reference sequence). For the CDR3, the DNA is TGTGCCAGCAGTCCTCGGCCGGGAGCGAGAGAGACCCAGTACTTC. Protein: CASSPRPGARETQYF.

By share, this clonotype ranks as medium-sized. The chain uses TRBV30 and TRBJ1-5; tentatively, D is TRBD1 (6 bases). CDR3 length equals 16 residues. From germline, CDR1 is GTSNPN and CDR2 SVGIG (reference sequence). Trimming removed 0 bases from V and 5 bases from J, with 17 bases in between. The DNA for the CDR3 is TGTGCCTGGAGTGTACGGGGGCCCCCTGGAGATCAGCCCCAGCATTTT. Its protein product is CAWSVRGPPGDQPQHF.

This clonotype is medium-sized within its sample. V usage is TRBV20-1 and J usage is TRBJ1-5; D is perhaps TRBD1 (6 bases). Germline CDR1 is DFQATT and CDR2 is SNEGSKA (reference sequence). The ends were cut back, 5 bases at V and 7 bases at J, with 24 bases in the middle. The CDR3 is 16 residues long. CDR3 sequence reads: CSAYTGLRSHSQPQHF. The CDR3, as DNA: TGCAGTGCTTATACAGGGCTTCGTTCTCACAGCCAGCCCCAGCATTTT.

In its sample, this clonotype is medium-sized. The V gene is TRBV5-4, the J gene TRBJ2-2; 9 bases align to TRBD2. From germline, CDR1 is SGHNT and CDR2 YYREEE (reference sequence). Trimming took 3 bases from V and 6 from J; bases not matched to a gene: 12. CDR3 length: 17 residues. CDR3 nucleotide sequence: TGTGCCAGCAGCTCCAAACCCAAGGCGGGGGGGCCCGGGGAGCTGTTTTTT. It codes for CASSSKPKAGGPGELFF.

For this clonotype: This may be a read error, as it is one base from a much larger clone. The gene calls are TRBV6-1 and TRBJ2-7, with a possible D match to TRBD1 (6 bases). Germline CDR1 MNHNS, CDR2 SASEGT. The CDR3 extends over 14 amino acids. The CDR3 is CTSSDDRYSYEQYF. CDR3 nucleotide sequence: TGTACCAGCAGCGACGACAGGTACTCCTACGAGCAGTACTTC.

This clonotype was detected ten times or more. The CDR3 loop is CASSLTNPVGGYTF. Written as DNA, the CDR3 is TGTGCCAGCAGCTTAACGAATCCCGTCGGGGGCTACACCTTC. This rearrangement joins TRBV11-2 to TRBJ1-2, with D unclear. V dropped 2 bases and J dropped 8 bases, with 15 bases sitting between them. Looked up from germline, CDR1 is SGHAT and CDR2 is FQNNGV. The CDR3 contains 14 residues.

By frequency in the sample, this clonotype is medium-sized. Written as DNA, the CDR3 is TGTGCCAGCAGCCTCAAACGCACTGAAGCTTTCTTT. As protein: CASSLKRTEAFF. The genes are TRBV12-3 or TRBV12-4 and TRBJ1-1; D gene unclear. The CDR3 totals 12 residues. Trimming pared 6 bases from V and 4 bases from J, leaving 9 bases between.

This clonotype was observed at least ten times. The rearrangement joins TRBV6-5 to TRBJ2-6; 8 bases line up with TRBD2. Germline V CDR1 and CDR2: MNHEY, SVGAGI. The junction had 14 bases not matched to a gene; V was cut back by 4 bases and J by 0 bases. The CDR3 extends over 20 amino acids. The CDR3 spells CASSLKRGGHYSSGANVLTF. The CDR3 DNA sequence: TGTGCCAGCAGTTTGAAACGGGGGGGGCATTATAGCTCTGGGGCCAACGTCCTGACTTTC.

This clonotype is medium-sized (0.01 to 0.1%) in the sample. The chain carries TRBV6-6 and TRBJ1-5; a possible D gene is TRBD1 (6 bases). CDR1 MNHNY and CDR2 SVGAGI come from the germline V gene (reference sequence). This CDR3 contains 14 residues. Between the trimmed V and J ends, which lost 6 bases and 3 bases, there was a span of 12 bases. The CDR3 nucleotides are TGTGCCAGCAGATACGGACAGACCAATCAGCCCCAGCATTTT. Translated: CASRYGQTNQPQHF.

In its sample, this clonotype was seen many times. The junction departs from germline at one end; a sequencing error may be responsible. This sequence joins TRBV30 and TRBJ1-2, with D maybe TRBD1 (5 bases). Germline-derived CDR1 and CDR2 are GTSNPN and SVGIG (reference sequence). CDR3 length: 14 amino acids. CDR3 in amino acids: CVWSVSGAGISYTF. CDR3 nucleotide sequence: TGTGTCTGGAGTGTATCTGGGGCGGGGATCTCCTACACCTTC.